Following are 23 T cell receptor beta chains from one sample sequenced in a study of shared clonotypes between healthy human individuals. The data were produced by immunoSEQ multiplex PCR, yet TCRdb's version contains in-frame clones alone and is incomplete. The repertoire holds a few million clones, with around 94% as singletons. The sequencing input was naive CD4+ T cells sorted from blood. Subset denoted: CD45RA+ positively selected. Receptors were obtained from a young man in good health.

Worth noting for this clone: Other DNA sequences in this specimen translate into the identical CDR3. The CDR3 DNA reads as TGCGCCAGCAGCTTGGCCGGGAGCTCCTACGAGCAGTACTTC. Residues: CASSLAGSSYEQYF. V is TRBV5-1 and J is TRBJ2-7; a weak D match, TRBD2 (6 bases). Trimming took off 0 bases at V and 0 bases at J, with 7 bases between the two ends. Per germline, CDR1 SGHRS and CDR2 YFSETQ. This CDR3 contains 14 residues.

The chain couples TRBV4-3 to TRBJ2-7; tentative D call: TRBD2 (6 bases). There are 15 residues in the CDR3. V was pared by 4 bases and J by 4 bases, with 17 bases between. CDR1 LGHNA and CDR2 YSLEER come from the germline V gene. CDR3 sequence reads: CASSLNSGGAYEQYF. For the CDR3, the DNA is TGCGCCAGCAGCCTCAATTCGGGCGGGGCGTACGAGCAGTACTTC.

The CDR3 loop reads CASSRAQGYEQYF. The CDR3 nucleotides read TGCGCCAGCAGCCGAGCTCAGGGGTACGAGCAGTACTTC. The chain recombines TRBV4-1 with TRBJ2-7; possibly TRBD1 for D (6 bases). Per the germline V gene, CDR1 is MGHRA and CDR2 is YSYEKL. The CDR3 is 13 amino acids. V was pared by 4 bases and J by 4 bases, with 11 bases between.

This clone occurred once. CDR3 in amino acids: CASRENGEQYF. The CDR3 coding sequence is TGCGCCAGCAGGGAAAACGGCGAGCAGTACTTC. The rearrangement links TRBV5-1 to TRBJ2-7, with D unresolved. Germline CDR1 is SGHRS and CDR2 is YFSETQ. Trimming shortened V by 5 bases and J by 6 bases, and 9 bases separated the two germline ends. This CDR3 spans 11 amino acids.

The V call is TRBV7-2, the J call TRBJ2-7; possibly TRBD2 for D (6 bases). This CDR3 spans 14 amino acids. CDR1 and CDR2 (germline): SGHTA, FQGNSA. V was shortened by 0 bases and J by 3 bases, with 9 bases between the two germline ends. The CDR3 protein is CASSLALGGYEQYF. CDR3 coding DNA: TGTGCCAGCAGCTTAGCGTTGGGGGGCTACGAGCAGTACTTC.

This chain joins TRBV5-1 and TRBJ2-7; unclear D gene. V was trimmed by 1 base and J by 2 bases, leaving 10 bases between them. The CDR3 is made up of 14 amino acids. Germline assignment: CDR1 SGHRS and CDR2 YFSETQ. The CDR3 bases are TGCGCCAGCAGCTTGTCAGCGTTGACCTACGAGCAGTACTTC. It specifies CASSLSALTYEQYF.

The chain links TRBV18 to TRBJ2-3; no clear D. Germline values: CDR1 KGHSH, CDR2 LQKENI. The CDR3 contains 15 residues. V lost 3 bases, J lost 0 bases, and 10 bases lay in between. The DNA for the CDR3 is TGTGCCAGCTCACCGACTGCCTCTAGCACAGATACGCAGTATTTT. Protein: CASSPTASSTDTQYF.

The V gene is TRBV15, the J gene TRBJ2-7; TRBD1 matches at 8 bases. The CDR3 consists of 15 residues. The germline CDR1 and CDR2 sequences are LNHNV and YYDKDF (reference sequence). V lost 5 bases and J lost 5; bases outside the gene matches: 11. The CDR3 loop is CATSGQGAADDEQYF. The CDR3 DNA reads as TGTGCCACCAGCGGACAGGGCGCGGCGGACGACGAGCAGTACTTC.

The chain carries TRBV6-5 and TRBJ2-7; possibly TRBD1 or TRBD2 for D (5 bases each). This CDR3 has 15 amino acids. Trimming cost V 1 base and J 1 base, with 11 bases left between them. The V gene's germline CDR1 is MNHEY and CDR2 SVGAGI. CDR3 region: CASSYWQGPSYEQYF. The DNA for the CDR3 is TGTGCCAGCAGTTACTGGCAGGGACCGTCCTACGAGCAGTACTTC.

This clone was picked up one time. The CDR3 is CASRNGVEETQYF. The CDR3 DNA sequence: TGTGCCAGCCGAAATGGAGTCGAGGAGACCCAGTACTTC. V is TRBV2 and J is TRBJ2-5; D unresolved. V shed 8 bases and J shed 5 bases, with 15 bases lying between them. This CDR3 region has 13 residues. Per germline, CDR1 SNHLY and CDR2 FYNNEI.

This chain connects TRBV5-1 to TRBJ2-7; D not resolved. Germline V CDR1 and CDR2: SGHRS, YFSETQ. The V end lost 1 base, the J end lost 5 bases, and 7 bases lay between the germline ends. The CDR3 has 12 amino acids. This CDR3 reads CASSLNGHEQYF. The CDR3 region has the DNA TGCGCCAGCAGCTTGAACGGCCACGAGCAGTACTTC.

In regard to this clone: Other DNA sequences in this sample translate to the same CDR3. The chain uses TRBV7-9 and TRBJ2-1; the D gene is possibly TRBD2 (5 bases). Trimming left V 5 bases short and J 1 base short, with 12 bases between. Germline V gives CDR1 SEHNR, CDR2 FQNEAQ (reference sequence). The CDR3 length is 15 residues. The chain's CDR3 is CASSLGSGSYNEQFF. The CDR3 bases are TGTGCCAGCAGCCTCGGGTCGGGGTCCTACAATGAGCAGTTCTTC.

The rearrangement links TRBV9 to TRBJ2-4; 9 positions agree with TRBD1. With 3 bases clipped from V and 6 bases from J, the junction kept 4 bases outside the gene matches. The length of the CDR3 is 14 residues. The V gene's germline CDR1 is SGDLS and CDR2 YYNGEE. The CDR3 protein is CASSAGTGLNIQYF. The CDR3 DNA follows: TGTGCCAGCAGCGCCGGGACAGGGTTAAACATTCAGTACTTC.

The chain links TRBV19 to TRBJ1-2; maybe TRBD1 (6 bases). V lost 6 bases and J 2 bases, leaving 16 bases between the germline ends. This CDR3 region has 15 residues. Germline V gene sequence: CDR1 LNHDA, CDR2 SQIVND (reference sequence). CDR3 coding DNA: TGTGCCAGTAGCGCCGCCGCGACAGGCAACTATGGCTACACCTTC. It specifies CASSAAATGNYGYTF.

The CDR3 DNA sequence: TGTGCCAGCGCCGAACCGGGACAGGGCATGAACACTGAAGCTTTCTTT. This encodes CASAEPGQGMNTEAFF. V gene TRBV6-6 combines with J gene TRBJ1-1, with 9 positions matching TRBD1. V shed 8 bases and J 0 bases; nucleotides not matched to a gene: 10. Germline V gene sequence: CDR1 MNHNY, CDR2 SVGAGI (reference sequence). The CDR3 spans 16 residues.

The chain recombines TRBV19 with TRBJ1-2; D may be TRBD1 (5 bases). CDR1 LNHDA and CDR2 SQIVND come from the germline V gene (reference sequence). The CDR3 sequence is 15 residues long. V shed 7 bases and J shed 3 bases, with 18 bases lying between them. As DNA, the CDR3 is TGTGCCAGTAAGACGGGGCCCCAACTGGACTATGGCTACACCTTC. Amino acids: CASKTGPQLDYGYTF.

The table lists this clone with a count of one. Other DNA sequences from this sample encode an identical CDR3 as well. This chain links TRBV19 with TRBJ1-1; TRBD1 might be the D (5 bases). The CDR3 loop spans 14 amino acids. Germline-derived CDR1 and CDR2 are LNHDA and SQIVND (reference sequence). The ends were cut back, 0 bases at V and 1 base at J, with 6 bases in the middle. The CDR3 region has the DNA TGTGCCAGTAGTATAGACGGGGGGAACACTGAAGCTTTCTTT. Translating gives CASSIDGGNTEAFF.

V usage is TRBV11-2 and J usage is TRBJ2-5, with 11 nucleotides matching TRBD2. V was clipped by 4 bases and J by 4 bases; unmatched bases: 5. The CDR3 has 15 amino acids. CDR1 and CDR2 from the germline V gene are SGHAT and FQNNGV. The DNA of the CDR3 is TGTGCCAGCAGCTCGACTGGGACTAGCGGAGAGACCCAGTACTTC. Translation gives CASSSTGTSGETQYF.

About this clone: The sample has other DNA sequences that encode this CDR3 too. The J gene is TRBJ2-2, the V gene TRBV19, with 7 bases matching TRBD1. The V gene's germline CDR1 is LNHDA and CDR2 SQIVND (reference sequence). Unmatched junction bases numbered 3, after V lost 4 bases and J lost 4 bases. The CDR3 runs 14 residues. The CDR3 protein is CASSTTGATGELFF. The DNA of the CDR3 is TGTGCCAGTAGTACCACAGGGGCCACCGGGGAGCTGTTTTTT.

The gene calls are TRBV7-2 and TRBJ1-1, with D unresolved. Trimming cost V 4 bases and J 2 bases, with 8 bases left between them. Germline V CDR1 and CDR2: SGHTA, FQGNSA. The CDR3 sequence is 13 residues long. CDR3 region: CASSSIPNTEAFF. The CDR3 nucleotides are TGTGCCAGCAGCTCCATTCCAAACACTGAAGCTTTCTTT. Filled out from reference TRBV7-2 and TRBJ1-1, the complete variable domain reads GAGVSQSPSNKVTEKGKDVELRCDPISGHTALYWYRQSLGQGLEFLIYFQGNSAPDKSGLPSDRFSAERTGGSVSTLTIQRTQQEDSAVYLCASSSIPNTEAFFGQGTRLTVV.

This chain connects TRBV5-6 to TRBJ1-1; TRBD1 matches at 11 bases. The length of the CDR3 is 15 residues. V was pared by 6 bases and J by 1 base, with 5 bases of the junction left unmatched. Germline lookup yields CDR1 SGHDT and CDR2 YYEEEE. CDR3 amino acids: CASNSGQGANTEAFF. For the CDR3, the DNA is TGTGCCAGCAACTCAGGACAGGGGGCGAACACTGAAGCTTTCTTT.

In DNA form, the CDR3 reads TGTGCCAGCAGTTATCACGGGACAGGGGGCTTGATAGCTTTCTTT. It codes for CASSYHGTGGLIAFF. This chain joins TRBV6-6 and TRBJ1-1; 12 nucleotides line up with TRBD1. The CDR3 totals 15 residues. Germline CDR1 MNHNY, CDR2 SVGAGI (reference sequence). The V segment lost 3 bases and the J segment 10 bases; nucleotides outside the gene matches: 9.

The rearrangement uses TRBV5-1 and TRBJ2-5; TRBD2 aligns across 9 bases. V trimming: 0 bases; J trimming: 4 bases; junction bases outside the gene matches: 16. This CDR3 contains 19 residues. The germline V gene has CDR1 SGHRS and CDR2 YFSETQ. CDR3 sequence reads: CASSLGAPAGGVRGETQYF. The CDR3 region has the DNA TGCGCCAGCAGCTTGGGGGCCCCAGCGGGAGGAGTCAGGGGAGAGACCCAGTACTTC.